Listed below are T cell receptor beta chains from one sample, sequenced in a study of memory B cells and T cells in multiple sclerosis. Antigens for these TCRs are unknown. TCRdb's copy holds only in-frame clones and misses some; the assay was immunoSEQ multiplex PCR. The table has tens of thousands of clones, roughly 88% seen once; the top ten hold under 3.5%. Sequencing used PBMCs from blood kept in culture. Receptor source: a human donor with multiple sclerosis. Both conserved end residues are part of each CDR3. A D gene is named only where the DNA matches it firmly. Not all rows give a size; the values are once, few, many and, for expanded clones, a class.

clone size	V gene	CDR3 length	J gene	D gene	CDR3 DNA	CDR3 protein
.	TRBV5-4	16	TRBJ2-2	.	TGTGCCAGCAGCTTGTACCAGGGTCGAAACACCGGGGAGCTGTTTTTT	CASSLYQGRNTGELFF
.	TRBV5-8	15	TRBJ1-2	.	TGTGCCAGCAGCTTCCGGGACTTGAGTCCCTATGGCTACACCTTC	CASSFRDLSPYGYTF
.	TRBV10-3	14	TRBJ2-3	.	TGTGCCATCAGTGAGTCGAGTCATCCAGATACGCAGTATTTT	CAISESSHPDTQYF
few	TRBV7-2	17	TRBJ2-3	TRBD2	TGTGCCAGCAGCTCCCCAATGCTAGCGGGAGGCACAGATACGCAGTATTTT	CASSSPMLAGGTDTQYF
.	TRBV13	16	TRBJ2-2	.	TGTGCCAGCAGCTTAACGCGGGACTCGAACACCGGGGAGCTGTTTTTT	CASSLTRDSNTGELFF
few	TRBV27	14	TRBJ2-3	.	TGTGCCAGCTACCCCGCCGAGGGTTCGGATACGCAGTATTTT	CASYPAEGSDTQYF
.	TRBV5-1	14	TRBJ2-7	.	TGCGCCAGCAGCTTGGGCAAGCCGCTCGACGAGCAGTACTTC	CASSLGKPLDEQYF
.	TRBV7-8	14	TRBJ1-5	.	TGTGCCAGCAGCGACCGACAGTCCGAAGGGCCCCAGCATTTT	CASSDRQSEGPQHF
few	TRBV5-1	15	TRBJ1-1	.	TGCGCCAGCAGCTTGGCCGGGCAGGGACGCTCAACGTCTTTCTTT	CASSLAGQGRSTSFF
.	TRBV4-1	17	TRBJ1-2	TRBD1	TGCGCCAGCAGCCATTCACCCCGGGACAGGAGTAACTATGGCTACACCTTC	CASSHSPRDRSNYGYTF
.	TRBV27	17	TRBJ2-7	.	TGTGCCAGCAGTTTAACTCAAATCCAGGGGAGCTCCTACGAGCAGTACTTC	CASSLTQIQGSSYEQYF
few	TRBV7-3	14	TRBJ2-3	.	TGTGCCAGCAGCTTAGGTTCGGGCATCGATACGCAGTATTTT	CASSLGSGIDTQYF
.	TRBV28	16	TRBJ1-1	.	TGTGCCAGCAGTTTACGTGTAGGGAAGATGAACACTGAAGCTTTCTTT	CASSLRVGKMNTEAFF
.	TRBV2	13	TRBJ2-7	.	TGTGCCAGCAGTGTGGGCAGTTATACGGAGCAGTACTTC	CASSVGSYTEQYF
.	TRBV19	14	TRBJ2-1	TRBD1	TGTGCCAGGGGATACAGGGGAATCCACAATGAGCAGTTCTTC	CARGYRGIHNEQFF
.	TRBV4-1	14	TRBJ2-2	.	TGCGCCAGCAGCCAAGAAAGGCCCACCGGGGAGCTGTTTTTT	CASSQERPTGELFF
.	TRBV10-3	16	TRBJ1-2	TRBD1	TGTGCCATCAGTGAGCCGAGGGGACAGGGAAGACATGGCTACACCTTC	CAISEPRGQGRHGYTF
.	TRBV7-9	17	TRBJ2-2	.	TGTGCCAGCAGCTTAGGACCGACTGGCCAGAGCACCGGGGAGCTGTTTTTT	CASSLGPTGQSTGELFF
.	TRBV10-1	13	TRBJ2-3	.	TGCGCCAGCAGTGGCAGCAGCACAGATACGCAGTATTTT	CASSGSSTDTQYF
once	TRBV9	18	TRBJ2-3	TRBD2	TGTGCCAGCAGCGAAAAGACGCAGACTAGCGGGGTCACAGATACGCAGTATTTT	CASSEKTQTSGVTDTQYF
.	TRBV12-5	13	TRBJ1-2	.	TGTGCTAGCGCGGCGCAGGGGAACTATGGCTACACCTTC	CASAAQGNYGYTF
few	TRBV19	17	TRBJ1-3	.	TGTGCCAGTAGTATTGGGAACAGGCTCAACTCTGGAAACACCATATATTTT	CASSIGNRLNSGNTIYF
.	TRBV29-1	14	TRBJ2-7	TRBD2	TGCAGCGTCGTCCTGGGGGGGAGGCGCTACGAGCAGTACTTC	CSVVLGGRRYEQYF
.	TRBV6-1	14	TRBJ1-3	.	TGTGCCACCCGCGTTTGGGGGGCAATCAACACCATATATTTT	CATRVWGAINTIYF
.	TRBV27	13	TRBJ1-1	.	TGTGCCAGCAGTTTAATCGAGAACACTGAAGCTTTCTTT	CASSLIENTEAFF
.	TRBV6-5	13	TRBJ1-1	TRBD1	TGTGCCAGCAGAATCTCAGGGGGCACTGAAGCTTTCTTT	CASRISGGTEAFF
.	TRBV5-1	18	TRBJ1-2	.	TGCGCCAGCAGCCCCTGGTCGCCGGGGCAGAATGCCCATTATGGCTACACCTTC	CASSPWSPGQNAHYGYTF
.	TRBV18	16	TRBJ1-1	.	TGTGCCAGCTCACCATTGGGTGGACAGCTGGGGACTGAAGCTTTCTTT	CASSPLGGQLGTEAFF
.	TRBV9	13	TRBJ1-1	.	TGTGCCAGCAGTTCTGGTGGTGTGGCTGAAGCTTTCTTT	CASSSGGVAEAFF
.	TRBV5-1	17	TRBJ1-2	TRBD1	TGCGCCAGCAGCTTGGGTCGGACAGGGACAAATAACTATGGCTACACCTTC	CASSLGRTGTNNYGYTF
.	TRBV15	13	TRBJ2-1	.	TGTGCCACCAGCAGAGAGAGTGGGAGTGAGCAGTTCTTC	CATSRESGSEQFF
.	TRBV11-1	15	TRBJ2-5	.	TGTGCCAGCAGTACGGGGAGTTCTCACGTGGAGACCCAGTACTTC	CASSTGSSHVETQYF
.	TRBV28	14	TRBJ2-1	.	TGTGCCAGCAGTTTACCCGCCGGTTCGTACGAGCAGTTCTTC	CASSLPAGSYEQFF
.	TRBV5-1	14	TRBJ2-7	.	TGCGCCAGCAGTTTATTGGGCGGGTCCTACGAGCAGTACTTC	CASSLLGGSYEQYF
.	TRBV4-1	17	TRBJ2-1	TRBD2	TGCGCCAGCAGACCCTACCCTAGCGGGGGGGCCTACAATGAGCAGTTCTTC	CASRPYPSGGAYNEQFF
.	TRBV6-1	14	TRBJ2-3	TRBD1	TGTGCCAGCAGTGATGTCAGGGGGCTTGATACGCAGTATTTT	CASSDVRGLDTQYF
once	TRBV5-1	15	TRBJ2-1	TRBD1	TGCGCCAGCAGCTTGCTGGGACAGGGTTACAATGAGCAGTTCTTC	CASSLLGQGYNEQFF
.	TRBV2	14	TRBJ1-1	.	TGTGCCAGCAGTGAATCGAGGGGTTCCACTGAAGCTTTCTTT	CASSESRGSTEAFF
.	TRBV7-8	14	TRBJ2-5	.	TGTGCCAGCAGCTTCCGCAGTCTACAAGAGACCCAGTACTTC	CASSFRSLQETQYF
.	TRBV7-6	16	TRBJ2-7	.	TGTGCCAGCAGCCTAGGGGGGGAGCGTACTGCCTACGAGCAGTACTTC	CASSLGGERTAYEQYF
.	TRBV29-1	14	TRBJ1-1	.	TGCAGCGTCGGAAGGAGACTCATGAACACTGAAGCTTTCTTT	CSVGRRLMNTEAFF
.	TRBV11-2	15	TRBJ1-2	.	TGTGCCAGCAGCTTGTCTCCCGTGATTACCGATGGCTACACCTTC	CASSLSPVITDGYTF
.	TRBV9	15	TRBJ2-1	.	TGTGCCAGCAGCGTAGAGGGGAGGGGGCACGATGAGCAGTTCTTC	CASSVEGRGHDEQFF
.	TRBV11-3	14	TRBJ2-1	.	TGTGCCAGCAGCCCAACGGGACTTAACAATGAGCAGTTCTTC	CASSPTGLNNEQFF
.	TRBV12-5	12	TRBJ2-5	.	TGTGCTACACAGGAGACCCAAGAGACCCAGTACTTC	CATQETQETQYF
.	TRBV9	15	TRBJ2-4	.	TGTGCCAGCAGCGTAGAAACCGGTGGCAAAAACATTCAGTACTTC	CASSVETGGKNIQYF
.	TRBV15	14	TRBJ1-4	.	TGTGCCACCAGCAGAGACCAGTACCGGGAAAAACTGTTTTTT	CATSRDQYREKLFF
once	TRBV6-1	14	TRBJ2-2	.	TGTGCCGGAAGCCTAACCACCGGGGCCGGGGAGCTGTTTTTT	CAGSLTTGAGELFF
.	TRBV5-4	12	TRBJ2-5	.	TGTGCCAGCAGCTCGGGCCAAGAGACCCAGTACTTC	CASSSGQETQYF
.	TRBV6-1	14	TRBJ2-7	TRBD1	TGTGCCAGCAGTGCTAGACAGGGTTCCTACGAGCAGTACTTC	CASSARQGSYEQYF
once	TRBV18	14	TRBJ1-1	.	TGTGCCAGCTCACCCAGGCCGGGGAACACTGAAGCTTTCTTT	CASSPRPGNTEAFF
.	TRBV11-1	13	TRBJ1-6	.	TGTGCCAGCAGCTGGGCGGGGGCATCACCCCTCCACTTT	CASSWAGASPLHF
.	TRBV7-2	15	TRBJ2-1	TRBD2	TGTGCCAGCAGCCTGGGACTAGCGAGCTACAATGAGCAGTTCTTC	CASSLGLASYNEQFF
.	TRBV5-1	16	TRBJ2-7	.	TGCGCCAGCAGCTTGGAATATGACAGGCCGACCTACGAGCAGTACTTC	CASSLEYDRPTYEQYF
.	TRBV5-1	14	TRBJ2-5	.	TGCGCCAGCAGCTTGAGGGGGATCCAAGAGACCCAGTACTTC	CASSLRGIQETQYF
few	TRBV14	17	TRBJ2-1	.	TGTGCCAGCAGCCAGGCTCCCTCTAGGAGCCTCCACAATGAGCAGTTCTTC	CASSQAPSRSLHNEQFF
.	TRBV28	16	TRBJ2-1	TRBD2	TGTGCCAGCAGTCACCAACTAGCGGGAGGTCACAATGAGCAGTTCTTC	CASSHQLAGGHNEQFF
.	TRBV5-1	13	TRBJ2-7	TRBD1	TGCGCCAGCAGCCTGACGTCCCCGGGACAGTTGTACTTC	CASSLTSPGQLYF
few	TRBV4-1	16	TRBJ1-5	.	TGCGCCAGCAGCCAAGTCCCAGGGGATAGCAATCAGCCCCAGCATTTT	CASSQVPGDSNQPQHF